These 30 T cell receptor beta chains share one sample of origin, sequenced in a study of blood T cells in healthy people across ages. Primed by a sample-barcoded 5' primer and a J-beta primer mix, a second PCR proceeded for about 7 to 11 cycles. Each CDR3 protein gets one entry after TCRdb re-called the 5' RACE reads with MiXCR. The sample includes 600,000 or so distinct CDR3 sequences, 40% to 55% of them seen just once. The specimen was blood. The receptors derive from a man older than 75 in good health.

V usage is TRBV20-1 and J usage is TRBJ2-7, with D perhaps TRBD2 (5 bases). Per germline, CDR1 DFQATT and CDR2 SNEGSKA (reference sequence). The length of the CDR3 is 13 residues. DNA of the CDR3: TGCAACGCCCGGCTATTAGCGTCCTACGAGCAGTACTTC. Translated, it gives CNARLLASYEQYF.

This clonotype was seen a few times. The chain carries TRBV29-1 and TRBJ2-3; 12 bases are a match to TRBD1. Germline CDR1 and CDR2: SQVTM and ANQGSEA. The CDR3 consists of 13 residues. Losses at the gene ends were 6 bases for V and 7 bases for J; bases not matched to a gene: 5. CDR3 coding DNA: TGCAGCGTCGGGACAGGGGGCGAGAATACGCAGTATTTT. Protein: CSVGTGGENTQYF.

Regarding this clonotype: Just one base apart from a much larger clone, this may be a read error. The J gene is TRBJ1-1, the V gene TRBV6-6; no definite D call. Germline loops: CDR1 MNHNY, CDR2 SVGAGI (reference sequence). The CDR3 loop spans 15 amino acids. The CDR3 nucleotides are TGTGCCAGCAGTTACTCCCCACTAGGGAACGCTGAAGCTTTCTTT. Translating it yields CASSYSPLGNAEAFF.

There are a few counts of this clonotype. This chain uses TRBV5-1 with TRBJ2-1; TRBD2 matches at 8 bases. CDR1 and CDR2 from the germline V gene are SGHRS and YFSETQ. V dropped 3 bases and J dropped 7; count of bases not matched to a gene: 15. CDR3 size: 17 residues. CDR3 loop: CASSSLRLSGAGNEQFF. The CDR3, as DNA: TGCGCCAGCAGCTCATTAAGGCTTAGCGGGGCGGGGAATGAGCAGTTCTTC.

This clonotype was observed a single time. The chain uses TRBV5-4 and TRBJ2-1, with 9 bases that match TRBD1. The J segment lost 4 bases and the V segment lost 0 bases, leaving 5 bases of the junction unmatched. The CDR3 consists of 16 residues. Germline V lookup: CDR1 SGHNT, CDR2 YYREEE (reference sequence). CDR3 sequence reads: CASSLGGTGHYNEQFF. CDR3 sequence (DNA): TGTGCCAGCAGCTTGGGAGGGACAGGGCATTACAATGAGCAGTTCTTC.

The rearrangement uses TRBV13 and TRBJ2-1, with 9 bases matching TRBD2. Unmatched junction bases numbered 4, after V lost 3 bases and J lost 7 bases. Germline CDR1 reads PRHDT; CDR2 reads FYEKMQ (reference sequence). This CDR3 is 14 amino acids long. The CDR3 nucleotides read TGTGCCAGCAGCTTCGGACTAGCGCGAAATGAGCAGTTCTTC. Amino acid sequence: CASSFGLARNEQFF. Supplemented by reference TRBV13 and TRBJ2-1, the full variable domain reads AAGVIQSPRHLIKEKRETATLKCYPIPRHDTVYWYQQGPGQDPQFLISFYEKMQSDKGSIPDRFSAQQFSDYHSELNMSSLELGDSALYFCASSFGLARNEQFFGPGTRLTVL.

The table lists this clonotype with many counts. V is TRBV6-1 and J is TRBJ1-6, with 9 bases identical to TRBD1. Germline CDR1 reads MNHNS; CDR2 reads SASEGT. This CDR3 is built from 17 residues. Trimming took 6 bases from V and 0 from J; bases not matched to a gene: 6. In DNA form, the CDR3 reads TGTGCCAGCAGCCCCGGGACAGGGAGCTCCTATAATTCACCCCTCCACTTT. Its protein product is CASSPGTGSSYNSPLHF.

This chain uses TRBV10-3 with TRBJ1-1, with 8 bases that match TRBD1. Germline V gene data show CDR1 as ENHRY and CDR2 as SYGVKD. This CDR3 has 12 amino acids. Trimming cost V 5 bases and J 6 bases; bases outside gene matches: 2. CDR3 sequence: CAISPDRAEAFF. In DNA form, the CDR3 reads TGTGCCATCAGTCCGGACAGGGCTGAAGCTTTCTTT.

The V gene is TRBV7-8, the J gene TRBJ1-4; TRBD1 is a possible D gene (5 bases). Germline CDR1 and CDR2: SGHVS and FQNEAQ. The CDR3 extends over 20 amino acids. With 0 bases removed from V and 7 bases from J, the gap between germline ends came to 27 bases. The CDR3 here is CASSLAMPRGTGGQSEKLFF. The CDR3 bases are TGTGCCAGCAGCTTAGCAATGCCCAGAGGGACGGGAGGGCAAAGTGAAAAACTGTTTTTT.

This chain connects TRBV12-3 or TRBV12-4 to TRBJ1-1; D uncertain. V was trimmed by 4 bases and J by 1 base, leaving 10 bases between them. There are 14 residues in the CDR3. The CDR3: CASSSAEKNTEAFF. CDR3 sequence (DNA): TGTGCCAGCAGTTCGGCCGAGAAGAACACTGAAGCTTTCTTT.

About this clonotype itself: The germline gene is not matched at one end of the junction; a read error may be the cause. The V gene is TRBV4-2, the J gene TRBJ2-3; D is perhaps TRBD2 (5 bases). The germline V gene encodes CDR1 LGHNA and CDR2 YNFKEQ. This CDR3 has 13 residues. The CDR3 reads CVSSETTTDTQYF. Written as DNA, the CDR3 is TGTGTCAGCAGCGAGACTACGACAGATACGCAGTATTTT.

This chain connects TRBV27 to TRBJ2-7; D unclear. Germline CDR1 is MNHEY and CDR2 is SMNVEV (reference sequence). V shed 0 bases and J shed 2 bases, with 11 bases lying between them. The CDR3 covers 15 residues. The CDR3 sequence: CASSLSGLDAYEQYF. Here the CDR3 DNA reads TGTGCCAGCAGTTTATCAGGGCTTGACGCCTACGAGCAGTACTTC.

V usage is TRBV2 and J usage is TRBJ2-1; maybe TRBD2 (5 bases). Per germline, CDR1 SNHLY and CDR2 FYNNEI. The CDR3 runs to 13 residues. V dropped 2 bases and J dropped 7 bases, with 9 bases sitting between them. CDR3 region: CASSELRGNEQFF. The CDR3 DNA sequence: TGTGCCAGCAGTGAACTCCGGGGTAATGAGCAGTTCTTC.

The chain couples TRBV28 to TRBJ2-1, with 9 positions matching TRBD1. From germline, CDR1 is MDHEN and CDR2 SYDVKM. CDR3 length: 15 residues. Losses at the gene ends were 5 bases for V and 7 bases for J; bases not matched to a gene: 9. CDR3 nucleotide sequence: TGTGCCAGCAGTCGGAAGGGACAGGGAGGGAATGAGCAGTTCTTC. It encodes CASSRKGQGGNEQFF.

This clonotype was counted a few times. The junction does not match germline at one end; this may be a read error. V and J are TRBV7-9 and TRBJ2-7, with 7 bases lining up with TRBD1. The end of the DNA is better explained by TRBJ2-5, so the J call may be wrong. CDR1 is SEHNR, CDR2 FQNEAQ, per germline (reference sequence). The CDR3 covers 14 residues. CDR3 DNA sequence: TGTGCCTGCAGCATACAGGGGTATGAGGAGACCCAGTACTTC. Residues: CACSIQGYEETQYF.

The table lists this clonotype with many counts. The genes are TRBV6-6 and TRBJ1-6; 8 bases are shared with TRBD1. CDR1 is MNHNY and CDR2 is SVGAGI in the germline V gene (reference sequence). Trimming took 5 bases from V and 6 from J; bases not matched to a gene: 3. CDR3 length equals 14 residues. The CDR3 is CASSRTGSNSPLHF. The CDR3 DNA reads TGTGCCAGCAGTCGGACAGGGAGTAATTCACCCCTCCACTTT.

This chain joins TRBV6-6 and TRBJ1-5; D call uncertain. Germline CDR1 and CDR2: MNHNY and SVGAGI (reference sequence). The CDR3 loop spans 13 amino acids. The germline V and J ends were trimmed by 11 bases and 3 bases, with 14 bases remaining between them. CDR3 nucleotides: TGTGCCGGCCGTAGGTTTACCAATCAGCCCCAGCATTTT. Protein product: CAGRRFTNQPQHF.

Turning to this clonotype: This may arise from a read error, as a much more abundant clone is one base away. The chain links TRBV4-2 to TRBJ2-6; D remains ambiguous. Germline V lookup: CDR1 LGHNA, CDR2 YNFKEQ. The length of the CDR3 is 15 residues. Here the CDR3 reads CASNQDGSGANVLTF. The DNA for the CDR3 is TGTGCCAGCAACCAAGACGGGTCTGGGGCCAACGTCCTGACTTTC.

The V and J genes are TRBV4-3 and TRBJ1-2, with 7 positions matching TRBD1. This CDR3 comprises 13 residues. V was clipped by 3 bases and J by 7 bases; unmatched bases: 5. The germline gives CDR1 LGHNA, CDR2 YSLEER. The CDR3 DNA reads as TGCGCCAGCAGCCACACAGGGGCCATTGGCTACACCTTC. Protein sequence: CASSHTGAIGYTF.

This clonotype was recorded a few times. The chain is built from TRBV4-3 and TRBJ2-1; 8 bases fit TRBD2. V lost 6 bases to trimming and J lost 5 bases; unmatched junction nucleotides: 12. This CDR3 has 16 residues. Per germline, CDR1 LGHNA and CDR2 YSLEER. The CDR3 nucleotides read TGCGCCAGCAGTCTGGAGGCTCCAGCGGGAGACAATGAGCAGTTCTTC. Protein: CASSLEAPAGDNEQFF.

The chain joins TRBV28 to TRBJ2-7, with TRBD1 as a possible D gene (6 bases). The germline V gene has CDR1 MDHEN and CDR2 SYDVKM. The ends were cut back, 6 bases at V and 5 bases at J, with 11 bases in the middle. The CDR3 consists of 12 residues. DNA for the CDR3: TGTGCCAGCAGAACAGGGCGCCACGAGCAGTACTTC. Protein product: CASRTGRHEQYF.

With regard to this clonotype: The junction departs from the called germline gene at one end, perhaps through a read error. The chain recombines TRBV7-9 with TRBJ2-1; 9 bases are a match to TRBD2. The CDR3 runs to 14 residues. CDR1 and CDR2 from the germline V gene are SEHNR and FQNEAQ (reference sequence). CDR3 in amino acids: CASSVAGDINEQFF. CDR3 in DNA: TGTGCCAGCAGCGTAGCGGGAGATATAAATGAGCAGTTCTTC.

The chain has TRBV7-9 and TRBJ1-1, with D possibly matching TRBD1 (6 bases). CDR3 size: 14 residues. Germline V CDR1 and CDR2: SEHNR, FQNEAQ (reference sequence). Trimming shortened V by 6 bases and J by 5 bases, and 16 bases separated the two germline ends. The CDR3 DNA follows: TGTGCCAGCAGTCTAGAGGGGGTGAGGACTGAAGCTTTCTTT. This gives the protein CASSLEGVRTEAFF.

In regard to this clonotype: A much bigger clone sits one base away, suggesting this may be a read error. The J gene is TRBJ2-7, the V gene TRBV24-1, with D unresolved. The J call may be incorrect, as the DNA end agrees better with TRBJ2-5. Germline CDR1 and CDR2: KGHDR and SFDVKD. The CDR3 totals 15 residues. CDR3 bases: TGTGCCACCAGTGTAGGAGTGCCCTTTGTCGAGACCCAGTACTTC. Its protein is CATSVGVPFVETQYF.

The genes are TRBV30 and TRBJ1-1; no firm D call. Trimming shortened V by 4 bases and J by 0 bases, and 9 bases separated the two germline ends. Germline V gives CDR1 GTSNPN, CDR2 SVGIG (reference sequence). The length of the CDR3 is 13 residues. The CDR3 sequence: CAWTRRLNTEAFF. Written as DNA, the CDR3 is TGTGCCTGGACCCGACGGCTGAACACTGAAGCTTTCTTT.

This clonotype was observed a handful of times. The chain has TRBV29-1 and TRBJ2-1, with 10 bases lining up with TRBD1. Germline V lookup: CDR1 SQVTM, CDR2 ANQGSEA. The V and J ends lost 7 bases and 13 bases, in that order; junction bases with no gene match: 7. The CDR3 runs to 11 residues. The CDR3 spells CSDRTGGTQFF. CDR3 nucleotides: TGCAGCGATAGGACAGGGGGGACTCAGTTCTTC.

V usage is TRBV15 and J usage is TRBJ1-1; D is possibly TRBD1 (6 bases). The ends were cut back, 1 base at V and 11 bases at J, with 20 bases in the middle. CDR1 is LNHNV, CDR2 YYDKDF, per germline (reference sequence). The CDR3 is 15 residues long. CDR3 loop: CATSRAAGSGAVAFF. As DNA, the CDR3 is TGTGCCACCAGCAGAGCCGCTGGTTCAGGGGCGGTGGCTTTCTTT.

This clonotype is a singleton in its sample. V gene TRBV6-2 or TRBV6-3 combines with J gene TRBJ2-1; the match to TRBD2 covers 10 bases. The J segment lost 2 bases and the V segment lost 5 bases, leaving 12 bases of the junction unmatched. Germline assignment: CDR1 MNHEY and CDR2 SVGEGT. This CDR3 spans 18 amino acids. The CDR3 sequence is CASSGLGAGGPPYNEQFF. The DNA for the CDR3 is TGTGCCAGCAGTGGTCTTGGAGCGGGAGGGCCTCCCTACAATGAGCAGTTCTTC.

The rearrangement joins TRBV12-3 or TRBV12-4 to TRBJ2-7; tentative D call: TRBD1 (6 bases). This CDR3 region has 14 residues. V was shortened by 7 bases and J by 7 bases, with 20 bases between the two germline ends. CDR3 residues: CASTKGGSAWEQYF. DNA for the CDR3: TGTGCCAGCACCAAAGGGGGTAGCGCGTGGGAGCAGTACTTC.

In its sample, this clonotype was seen a few times. V is TRBV4-3 and J is TRBJ2-4, with no clear D. The CDR3 runs to 17 residues. Trimming shortened V by 5 bases and J by 2 bases, and 19 bases separated the two germline ends. Per the germline V gene, CDR1 is LGHNA and CDR2 is YSLEER. The CDR3 nucleotides are TGCGCCAGCAGCGCCCACGGACCCACGTCGACCAAAAACATTCAGTACTTC. Protein product: CASSAHGPTSTKNIQYF.